This is a list of T cell receptor beta chains from one sample in a study of T-cell memory formation after mild COVID-19. MiXCR, run by TCRdb on the 5' RACE reads, gives a single entry per CDR3 protein. The sample yields roughly 410,000 distinct CDR3 sequences, 24% seen once. The sequencing sample was made of PBMCs or a T cell subset sorted from them (not recorded which). The receptor source for this set is an adult woman who had mild COVID-19 (a few samples of this study predate the infection). Cell type and time point are not known. CDR3s include the opening cysteine and the closing phenylalanine or tryptophan. A D gene is named only where the DNA matches it firmly. Not all rows give a size; the values are once, few, many and, for expanded clones, a class.

J gene	V gene	clone size	D gene	CDR3 DNA	CDR3 protein
TRBJ2-3	TRBV20-1	.	TRBD2	TGCAGTGCGGAACTAGCGGGGGGCACAGATACGCAGTATTTT	CSAELAGGTDTQYF
TRBJ2-2	TRBV20-1	.	.	TGCAGTGCTAGACAGGGTCGAAACACCGGGGAGCTGTTTTTT	CSARQGRNTGELFF
TRBJ2-7	TRBV20-1	.	.	TGCAGTGCTAGGCCCCAGGGGTTCGACGAGCAGTACTTC	CSARPQGFDEQYF
TRBJ1-2	TRBV6-1	.	.	TGTGCCAGCGAAAGCCTGGCTGACTATGGCTACACCTTC	CASESLADYGYTF
TRBJ2-3	TRBV4-2	.	.	TGTGCCAGCAGCCAGAGGACAGCCACAGATACGCAGTATTTT	CASSQRTATDTQYF
TRBJ2-7	TRBV15	.	.	TGTGCCACCAGCAGAGATGGCCCTTCGGGATCCATGTCCTACGAGCAGTACTTC	CATSRDGPSGSMSYEQYF
TRBJ1-6	TRBV24-1	.	.	TGTGCCACCAGTCAGCGGTGGGATTCACCCCTCCACTTT	CATSQRWDSPLHF
TRBJ1-1	TRBV6-5	few	.	TGTGCCAGCAGAGGACGTTTCGGCACTGAAGCTTTCTTT	CASRGRFGTEAFF
TRBJ2-1	TRBV7-9	.	.	TGTGCCAGCAGCTTGGGGACCTACTCCTACAATGAGCAGTTCTTC	CASSLGTYSYNEQFF
TRBJ2-3	TRBV5-6	few	.	TGTGCCAGCAGCTTGGACAGGGTGGATACGCAGTATTTT	CASSLDRVDTQYF
TRBJ2-5	TRBV6-1	few	.	TGTGCCAGCACTCCCAGGATAGGTTCGGAGACCCAGTACTTC	CASTPRIGSETQYF
TRBJ1-1	TRBV15	.	.	TGTGCCACCAGCAGAGATTCGCTCCTCCGGGGGGTGAACACTGAAGCTTTCTTT	CATSRDSLLRGVNTEAFF
TRBJ2-2	TRBV6-5	few	.	TGTGCCAGCAGACTGAGCGGGCTCGCGAACACCGGGGAGCTGTTTTTT	CASRLSGLANTGELFF
TRBJ1-2	TRBV5-5	many	.	TGTGCCAGCAGCCTAGAAGCAGGCAACAGCTATGGCTACACCTTC	CASSLEAGNSYGYTF
TRBJ2-1	TRBV5-6	.	TRBD1	TGTGCCAGCAGCTTGACAGGGGCGAACAATGAGCAGTTCTTC	CASSLTGANNEQFF
TRBJ2-7	TRBV5-1	.	TRBD1	TGCGCCAGCAGCACCCCGGGACAGGGGGCTTACGAGCAGTACTTC	CASSTPGQGAYEQYF
TRBJ2-3	TRBV6-2/TRBV6-3	few	.	TGTGCCAGCAGTACGACTAGTATTATCACAGATACGCAGTATTTT	CASSTTSIITDTQYF
TRBJ2-7	TRBV6-1	few	.	TGTGCCAGCAGTTTGCGAAAAAGATTACAGGATCCCTACGAGCAGTACTTC	CASSLRKRLQDPYEQYF
TRBJ1-5	TRBV30	.	TRBD1	TGTGCCTGGATACAGGGGGTGAGCAATCAGCCCCAGCATTTT	CAWIQGVSNQPQHF
TRBJ2-3	TRBV6-6	few	.	TGTGCCAGCAGTTACGACGGGGCGAGAGATACGCAGTATTTT	CASSYDGARDTQYF
TRBJ2-7	TRBV11-2	.	.	TGTGCCAGCAGCTTAGACTCATCCGGACGGAGCTCCTACGAGCAGTACTTC	CASSLDSSGRSSYEQYF
TRBJ1-1	TRBV12-3/TRBV12-4	.	.	TGTGCCAGCATAGGTCTCGGCACTGAAGCTTTCTTT	CASIGLGTEAFF
TRBJ2-3	TRBV20-1	.	.	TGCAGTGTCATAGGATCCGGGACATCTTACACAGATACGCAGTATTTT	CSVIGSGTSYTDTQYF
TRBJ2-7	TRBV20-1	.	.	TGCAGTGCTGGCGACCTGACAGGACTCTCCTACGAGCAGTACTTC	CSAGDLTGLSYEQYF
TRBJ2-7	TRBV6-1	.	.	TGTGCCAGCAGCGAAGCCCACGGCGAGCAGTACTTC	CASSEAHGEQYF
TRBJ2-1	TRBV4-1	few	.	TGCGCCAGCAGCCAAGTGCCGCTTGGGGTCAATGAGCAGTTCTTC	CASSQVPLGVNEQFF
TRBJ2-7	TRBV18	few	.	TGTGCCAGCTCACAAACTCCACAGGGTTATGAGCAGTACTTC	CASSQTPQGYEQYF
TRBJ2-7	TRBV20-1	few	.	TGCAGTGCTAGAGATGGGTCAGCCAGGCGGGTCTACGAGCAGTACTTC	CSARDGSARRVYEQYF
TRBJ2-6	TRBV6-4	.	.	TGTGCCAGCAGTCCTGGCCCTGGGCGATTGGCCAACGTCCTGACTTTC	CASSPGPGRLANVLTF
TRBJ1-2	TRBV6-6	.	.	TGTGCCAGCAGTTACTCGCAGAGGACCACTTATGGCTACACCTTC	CASSYSQRTTYGYTF